The 30 T cell receptor beta chains given below trace back to one sample, sequenced in a study of cytomegalovirus exposure and HLA in healthy donors. PCR involved 60 Vbeta and 13 Jbeta primers. Data came from immunoSEQ multiplex PCR; TCRdb stores just in-frame clones and leaves some out. The sample contains under 200,000 clones, roughly 80% of which appear only once. Sequencing was carried out using PBMCs. The receptors stem from a man in his fifties or sixties in good health and CMV-seropositive.

The genes are TRBV7-2 and TRBJ2-1; possibly TRBD1 for D (6 bases). The CDR3 has 15 amino acids. Germline CDR1 SGHTA, CDR2 FQGNSA. The V end was cut by 2 bases, the J end by 3 bases, with 11 bases between. This CDR3 is CASSLQGPNYNEQFF. The CDR3 DNA reads as TGTGCCAGCAGCTTACAGGGGCCGAACTACAATGAGCAGTTCTTC.

There are a few counts of this clone. The gene calls are TRBV21-1 and TRBJ1-2; TRBD1 is taken as the D call from the table, unchecked against the DNA. TRBV21-1 is a pseudogene. This CDR3 is 12 amino acids long. The CDR3 DNA follows: TGTGCCAGCAGCAGGCAGGTAAATGGCTACACCTTC. This encodes CASSRQVNGYTF.

The chain employs TRBV7-6 and TRBJ2-1, with 9 bases that match TRBD2. The germline V gene encodes CDR1 SGHVS and CDR2 FNYEAQ. CDR3 length: 17 residues. V lost 2 bases, J lost 7 bases, and 12 bases stayed unmatched. The CDR3 reads CASSLRPETSGFNEQFF. Here the CDR3 DNA reads TGTGCCAGCAGCTTACGTCCGGAAACTAGCGGGTTTAATGAGCAGTTCTTC.

The V call is TRBV7-9, the J call TRBJ2-7, with 7 nucleotides matching TRBD1. Germline V gene lookup returns CDR1 SEHNR and CDR2 FQNEAQ (reference sequence). The CDR3 covers 14 residues. V lost 6 bases and J lost 4; bases outside the gene matches: 9. The CDR3 coding sequence is TGTGCCAGCAGTTCGAGAACAGGGGATTACGAGCAGTACTTC. This sequence encodes CASSSRTGDYEQYF.

This clone is a singleton in its sample. The V and J genes are TRBV28 and TRBJ1-2; 7 nucleotides agree with TRBD1. The CDR3 runs 13 residues. Trimming at V came to 4 bases and at J to 5 bases, leaving 4 bases not matched to a gene. Germline V lookup: CDR1 MDHEN, CDR2 SYDVKM. The CDR3 protein is CASSSGRGYGYTF. DNA of the CDR3: TGTGCCAGCAGTTCGGGCAGGGGGTATGGCTACACCTTC.

The chain uses TRBV15 and TRBJ2-7; weak D call: TRBD2 (5 bases). With 0 bases removed from V and 5 bases from J, the gap between germline ends came to 20 bases. CDR1 and CDR2 (germline): LNHNV, YYDKDF (reference sequence). The CDR3 is 17 amino acids. CDR3 DNA sequence: TGTGCCACCAGCAGAGATCTATGGCAGAGGACTCCTAACGAGCAGTACTTC. Translated, it gives CATSRDLWQRTPNEQYF.

The J gene is TRBJ2-7, the V gene TRBV4-3; 9 bases map to TRBD1. The V gene end was trimmed by 0 bases and the J gene end by 4 bases; junction bases not matched to a gene: 4. Germline assignment: CDR1 LGHNA and CDR2 YSLEER. The CDR3 consists of 15 residues. In nucleotides, the CDR3 is TGCGCCAGCAGCCAAGAAAAACAGGGGGCATACGAGCAGTACTTC. Translated, it gives CASSQEKQGAYEQYF.

V and J are TRBV29-1 and TRBJ1-1; D not certain. The germline gives CDR1 SQVTM, CDR2 ANQGSEA. The CDR3 is made up of 11 amino acids. Trimming stripped 1 base from V and 7 bases from J, with 7 bases between. Here the CDR3 reads CSVEGGGEAFF. The CDR3 region has the DNA TGCAGCGTTGAAGGGGGAGGTGAAGCTTTCTTT.

The chain employs TRBV9 and TRBJ2-5; 7 bases map to TRBD2. V was clipped by 0 bases and J by 4 bases; unmatched bases: 6. Looked up from germline, CDR1 is SGDLS and CDR2 is YYNGEE. The CDR3 has 15 residues. This CDR3 reads CASSVGVASGETQYF. As DNA, the CDR3 is TGTGCCAGCAGCGTAGGGGTGGCTAGCGGAGAGACCCAGTACTTC.

V usage is TRBV7-2 and J usage is TRBJ2-7; 13 positions match TRBD2. The CDR3 is made up of 16 amino acids. Losses at the gene ends were 2 bases for V and 12 bases for J; bases not matched to a gene: 13. The germline CDR1 and CDR2 sequences are SGHTA and FQGNSA. CDR3 region: CASSLKGTSGTIDGYF. The CDR3 nucleotides are TGTGCCAGCAGCTTAAAGGGGACTAGCGGGACCATAGACGGGTACTTC. The full variable domain, rest sourced from reference TRBV7-2 and TRBJ2-7, is GAGVSQSPSNKVTEKGKDVELRCDPISGHTALYWYRQSLGQGLEFLIYFQGNSAPDKSGLPSDRFSAERTGGSVSTLTIQRTQQEDSAVYLCASSLKGTSGTIDGYFGPGTRLTVT.

V is TRBV7-2 and J is TRBJ1-3; the D is unclear. The CDR3 spans 15 residues. Germline V gene data show CDR1 as SGHTA and CDR2 as FQGNSA. V was pared by 4 bases and J by 4 bases, with 14 bases between. The CDR3 loop reads CASSSGPMRGNTIYF. The CDR3 nucleotides are TGTGCCAGCAGCTCCGGCCCCATGAGGGGAAACACCATATATTTT. The full variable domain, with the rest looked up from reference TRBV7-2 and TRBJ1-3, is GAGVSQSPSNKVTEKGKDVELRCDPISGHTALYWYRQSLGQGLEFLIYFQGNSAPDKSGLPSDRFSAERTGGSVSTLTIQRTQQEDSAVYLCASSSGPMRGNTIYFGEGSWLTVV.

This chain uses TRBV5-1 with TRBJ2-5; D may be TRBD2 (6 bases). Germline lookup yields CDR1 SGHRS and CDR2 YFSETQ. This CDR3 spans 13 amino acids. V lost 4 bases and J lost 3, with 10 bases in between. The CDR3 protein is CASSPLAEETQYF. The CDR3 nucleotides are TGCGCCAGCAGCCCCTTAGCGGAAGAGACCCAGTACTTC.

The CDR3 region has the DNA TGTGCCAGCAGTGGCCCCCAAGTAAAGCTGTTTTTT. Translated, it gives CASSGPQVKLFF. This chain links TRBV6-5 with TRBJ1-4; D not certain. The germline gives CDR1 MNHEY, CDR2 SVGAGI. The CDR3 is 12 amino acids. The V end was cut by 5 bases, the J end by 14 bases, with 15 bases between.

V usage is TRBV9 and J usage is TRBJ2-4; 7 positions match TRBD2. After removal of 7 bases from V and 6 bases from J, the junction contained 10 bases not matched to a gene. The V gene's germline CDR1 is SGDLS and CDR2 YYNGEE. The CDR3 runs to 14 residues. CDR3 DNA sequence: TGTGCCAGCGGGAAACTAGCGTTCGGAAACATTCAGTACTTC. Translating it yields CASGKLAFGNIQYF.

The genes are TRBV6-5 and TRBJ1-5; 9 nucleotides agree with TRBD1. CDR1 and CDR2 from the germline V gene are MNHEY and SVGAGI. The CDR3 consists of 15 residues. J was trimmed by 4 bases and V by 5 bases; bases with no gene match: 6. CDR3 loop: CASSKQGARNQPQHF. The CDR3 nucleotides read TGTGCCAGCAGTAAACAGGGGGCAAGGAATCAGCCCCAGCATTTT.

The gene calls are TRBV6-1 and TRBJ1-1; weak D call: TRBD1 (6 bases). Looked up from germline, CDR1 is MNHNS and CDR2 is SASEGT. The CDR3 is 13 amino acids. Trimming took 6 bases from V and 2 from J, leaving 10 bases between them. The CDR3: CASRTGYNTEAFF. The CDR3 DNA sequence: TGTGCCAGCAGGACAGGCTACAACACTGAAGCTTTCTTT.

This clone showed up just once. J is TRBJ2-7 and V is TRBV7-2; 10 bases map to TRBD1. Germline V gene data show CDR1 as SGHTA and CDR2 as FQGNSA. The CDR3 has 15 amino acids. V trimming: 2 bases; J trimming: 5 bases; junction bases outside the gene matches: 6. The CDR3 bases are TGTGCCAGCAGCTTAAGGGACAGGGGATACAACGAGCAGTACTTC. Its protein is CASSLRDRGYNEQYF.

The chain employs TRBV7-9 and TRBJ2-3; 8 bases match TRBD1. CDR1 is SEHNR and CDR2 is FQNEAQ in the germline V gene (reference sequence). This CDR3 region has 16 residues. Trimming cost V 5 bases and J 7 bases; bases outside gene matches: 14. The CDR3 sequence is CASSPETGATQNTQYF. CDR3 in DNA: TGTGCCAGCAGCCCCGAGACAGGGGCTACACAAAATACGCAGTATTTT.

The chain has TRBV10-3 and TRBJ1-1; 8 bases align to TRBD1. V was clipped by 6 bases and J by 3 bases; unmatched bases: 3. Per the germline V gene, CDR1 is ENHRY and CDR2 is SYGVKD. This CDR3 has 13 residues. The DNA of the CDR3 is TGTGCCATCAGCGACAGGGGAGACACTGAAGCTTTCTTT. This encodes CAISDRGDTEAFF.

The genes are TRBV27 and TRBJ2-2, with 7 bases matching TRBD1. Germline trimming cut 8 bases from V and 5 bases from J; bases unmatched to any gene: 8. The CDR3 spans 14 residues. The germline CDR1 and CDR2 sequences are MNHEY and SMNVEV (reference sequence). CDR3 loop: CASYKTGKTGELFF. For the CDR3, the DNA is TGTGCCAGCTACAAGACAGGGAAAACCGGGGAGCTGTTTTTT.

The chain links TRBV9 to TRBJ2-3; the D gene is possibly TRBD2 (5 bases). Germline V gene lookup returns CDR1 SGDLS and CDR2 YYNGEE. This CDR3 is built from 14 residues. Trimming pared 0 bases from V and 6 bases from J, leaving 11 bases between. The DNA for the CDR3 is TGTGCCAGCAGCGTAGCGGGATTCGGGGATACGCAGTATTTT. This sequence encodes CASSVAGFGDTQYF.

This clone appeared once. This chain links TRBV27 with TRBJ2-7; 9 nucleotides align to TRBD2. Germline V gene data show CDR1 as MNHEY and CDR2 as SMNVEV (reference sequence). V shed 6 bases, J shed 4 bases, and the junction held 10 bases outside the gene matches. The CDR3 has 15 residues. CDR3 loop: CASSTSGGLGYEQYF. Written as DNA, the CDR3 is TGTGCCAGCAGCACCAGCGGGGGGCTAGGGTACGAGCAGTACTTC.

As to this clone: The identical CDR3 is also encoded by other nucleotide sequences in the sample. This chain uses TRBV11-2 with TRBJ2-1; TRBD2 matches at 10 bases. Germline CDR1 is SGHAT and CDR2 is FQNNGV. This CDR3 region has 17 residues. V shed 4 bases and J 7 bases; nucleotides not matched to a gene: 13. The chain's CDR3 is CASSSRLSGGAQNEQFF. The CDR3 nucleotides read TGTGCCAGCAGCTCTCGACTCAGCGGGGGGGCCCAAAATGAGCAGTTCTTC.

The chain recombines TRBV5-1 with TRBJ1-2; the match to TRBD1 covers 10 bases. The junction had 2 bases not matched to a gene; V was cut back by 0 bases and J by 6 bases. CDR1 is SGHRS, CDR2 YFSETQ, per germline. The CDR3 loop spans 14 amino acids. The CDR3 DNA follows: TGCGCCAGCAGCTTGGCCGGACAGGGGGATGGCTACACCTTC. This sequence encodes CASSLAGQGDGYTF.

This clone has just a few counts. V and J are TRBV4-1 and TRBJ2-1, with TRBD1 matching over 9 bases. The CDR3 contains 15 residues. With V trimmed by 4 bases and J by 7 bases, 8 bases remained unmatched. CDR1 is MGHRA, CDR2 YSYEKL, per germline. The CDR3 here is CASSLRTGVENEQFF. Written as DNA, the CDR3 is TGCGCCAGCAGCCTCCGGACAGGGGTTGAAAATGAGCAGTTCTTC.

The chain recombines TRBV9 with TRBJ2-3, with 9 bases fitting TRBD1. Trimming took 3 bases from V and 5 from J; bases not matched to a gene: 7. CDR1 and CDR2 (germline): SGDLS, YYNGEE. This CDR3 region has 15 residues. The CDR3 here is CASSEGTGKGDTQYF. DNA for the CDR3: TGTGCCAGCAGCGAGGGGACAGGGAAAGGAGATACGCAGTATTTT.

The chain carries TRBV29-1 and TRBJ2-7; D call uncertain. Trimming shortened V by 1 base and J by 6 bases, and 7 bases separated the two germline ends. The CDR3 runs 11 residues. Germline V gene sequence: CDR1 SQVTM, CDR2 ANQGSEA. The CDR3, as DNA: TGCAGCGTTGAAGTCCTGTCCGAGCAGTACTTC. It specifies CSVEVLSEQYF.

This clone showed up just a few times. The chain joins TRBV5-4 to TRBJ2-7; 7 bases match TRBD1. The CDR3 totals 17 residues. V lost 5 bases, J lost 4 bases, and 18 bases stayed unmatched. Germline V gives CDR1 SGHNT, CDR2 YYREEE (reference sequence). In DNA form, the CDR3 reads TGTGCCAGCAGTCGCGAACTGACAGGGAGCGGCTCTTACGAGCAGTACTTC. The encoded protein is CASSRELTGSGSYEQYF. Together with reference TRBV5-4 and TRBJ2-7, the CDR3 gives the full variable domain: ETGVTQSPTHLIKTRGQQVTLRCSSQSGHNTVSWYQQALGQGPQFIFQYYREEENGRGNFPPRFSGLQFPNYSSELNVNALELDDSALYLCASSRELTGSGSYEQYFGPGTRLTVT.

The rearrangement links TRBV18 to TRBJ2-3; TRBD2 matches at 11 bases. The CDR3 loop spans 18 amino acids. From germline, CDR1 is KGHSH and CDR2 LQKENI. V lost 2 bases to trimming and J lost 2 bases; unmatched junction nucleotides: 9. The CDR3 sequence: CASSPVAWGLADTDTQYF. Here the CDR3 DNA reads TGTGCCAGCTCACCAGTGGCCTGGGGACTAGCGGACACAGATACGCAGTATTTT.

The chain joins TRBV19 to TRBJ1-6; D may be TRBD1 (6 bases). Between the trimmed V and J ends, which lost 7 bases and 9 bases, there was a span of 16 bases. CDR3 length: 14 amino acids. The germline V gene has CDR1 LNHDA and CDR2 SQIVND (reference sequence). CDR3 protein: CASTPQGRVSPLHF. CDR3 nucleotides: TGTGCCAGTACGCCTCAGGGGCGCGTTTCACCCCTCCACTTT. Full variable domain (outside the CDR3, taken from reference TRBV19 and TRBJ1-6): DGGITQSPKYLFRKEGQNVTLSCEQNLNHDAMYWYRQDPGQGLRLIYYSQIVNDFQKGDIAEGYSVSREKKESFPLTVTSAQKNPTAFYLCASTPQGRVSPLHFGNGTRLTVT.